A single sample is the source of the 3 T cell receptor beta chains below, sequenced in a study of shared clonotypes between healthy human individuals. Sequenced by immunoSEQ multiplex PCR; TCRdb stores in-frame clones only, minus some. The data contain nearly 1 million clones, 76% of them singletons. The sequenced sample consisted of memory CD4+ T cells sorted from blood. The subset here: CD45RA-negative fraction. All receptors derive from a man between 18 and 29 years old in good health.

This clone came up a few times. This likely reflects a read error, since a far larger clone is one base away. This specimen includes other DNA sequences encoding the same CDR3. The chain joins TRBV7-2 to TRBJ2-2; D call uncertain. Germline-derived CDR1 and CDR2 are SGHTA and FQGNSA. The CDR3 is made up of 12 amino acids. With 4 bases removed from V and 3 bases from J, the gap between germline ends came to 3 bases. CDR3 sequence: CASSSDTGELFF. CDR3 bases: TGTGCCAGCAGCTCGGACACCGGGGAGCTGTTTTTT.

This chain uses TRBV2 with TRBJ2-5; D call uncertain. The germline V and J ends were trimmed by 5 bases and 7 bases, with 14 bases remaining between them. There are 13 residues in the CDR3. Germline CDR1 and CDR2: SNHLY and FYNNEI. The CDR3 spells CASSIPIPGTQYF. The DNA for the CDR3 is TGTGCCAGCAGTATACCGATACCCGGGACCCAGTACTTC.

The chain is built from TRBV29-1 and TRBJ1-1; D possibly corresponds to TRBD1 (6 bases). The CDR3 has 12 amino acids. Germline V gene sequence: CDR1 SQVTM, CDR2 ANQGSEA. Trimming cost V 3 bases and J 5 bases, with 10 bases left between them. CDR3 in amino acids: CSVDRGWTEAFF. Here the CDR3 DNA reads TGCAGCGTTGACAGGGGTTGGACTGAAGCTTTCTTT.